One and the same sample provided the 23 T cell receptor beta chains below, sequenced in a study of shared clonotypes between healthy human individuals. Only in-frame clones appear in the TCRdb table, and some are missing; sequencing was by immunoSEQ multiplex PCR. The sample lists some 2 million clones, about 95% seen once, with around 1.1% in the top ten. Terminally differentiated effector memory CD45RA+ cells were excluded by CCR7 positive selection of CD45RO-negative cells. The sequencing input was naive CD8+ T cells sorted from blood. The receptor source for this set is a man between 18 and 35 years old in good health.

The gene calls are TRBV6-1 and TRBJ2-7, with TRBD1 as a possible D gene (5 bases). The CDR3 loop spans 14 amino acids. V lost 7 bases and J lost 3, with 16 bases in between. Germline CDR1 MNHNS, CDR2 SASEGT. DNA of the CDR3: TGTGCCAGCATCCACAAGACAGCTTACTACGAGCAGTACTTC. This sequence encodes CASIHKTAYYEQYF.

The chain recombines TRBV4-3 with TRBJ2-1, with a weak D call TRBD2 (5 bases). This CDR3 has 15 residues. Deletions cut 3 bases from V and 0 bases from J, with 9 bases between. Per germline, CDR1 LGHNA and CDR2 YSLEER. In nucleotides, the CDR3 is TGCGCCAGCAGCCACTCGGGATCCTCCTACAATGAGCAGTTCTTC. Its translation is CASSHSGSSYNEQFF.

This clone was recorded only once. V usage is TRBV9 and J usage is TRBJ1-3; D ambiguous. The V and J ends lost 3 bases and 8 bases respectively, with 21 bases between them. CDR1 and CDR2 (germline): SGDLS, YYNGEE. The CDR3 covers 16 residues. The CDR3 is CASSALYAKIGDTIYF. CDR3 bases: TGTGCCAGCAGCGCCCTTTATGCGAAGATCGGAGACACCATATATTTT.

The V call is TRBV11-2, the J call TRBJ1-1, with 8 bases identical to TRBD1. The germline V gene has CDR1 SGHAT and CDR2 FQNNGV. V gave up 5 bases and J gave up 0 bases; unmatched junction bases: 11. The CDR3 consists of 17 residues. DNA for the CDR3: TGTGCCAGCAGCCCATCTCGGGACAGGACCATGAACACTGAAGCTTTCTTT. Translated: CASSPSRDRTMNTEAFF. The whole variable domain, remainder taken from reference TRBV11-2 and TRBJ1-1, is EAGVAQSPRYKIIEKRQSVAFWCNPISGHATLYWYQQILGQGPKLLIQFQNNGVVDDSQLPKDRFSAERLKGVDSTLKIQPAKLEDSAVYLCASSPSRDRTMNTEAFFGQGTRLTVV.

The CDR3 DNA sequence: TGTGCCAGCAGTCCCATCGGGACAGGGGCTTTTGACTATGGCTACACCTTC. Translating it yields CASSPIGTGAFDYGYTF. The rearrangement joins TRBV27 to TRBJ1-2; 10 bases line up with TRBD1. Germline lookup yields CDR1 MNHEY and CDR2 SMNVEV (reference sequence). With 5 bases clipped from V and 3 bases from J, the junction kept 12 bases outside the gene matches. The CDR3 totals 17 residues.

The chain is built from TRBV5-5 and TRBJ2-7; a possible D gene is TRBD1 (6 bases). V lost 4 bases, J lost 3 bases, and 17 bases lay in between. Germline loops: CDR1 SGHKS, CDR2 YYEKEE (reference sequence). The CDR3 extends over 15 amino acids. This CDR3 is CASSTDSSSFYEQYF. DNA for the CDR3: TGTGCCAGCAGCACGGACAGTTCCTCATTCTACGAGCAGTACTTC.

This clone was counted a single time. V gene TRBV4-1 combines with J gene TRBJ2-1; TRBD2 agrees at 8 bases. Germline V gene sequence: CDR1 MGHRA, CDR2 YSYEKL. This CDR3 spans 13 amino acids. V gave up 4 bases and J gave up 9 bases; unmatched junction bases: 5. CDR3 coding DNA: TGCGCCAGCAGCCCAGGGGCGGGGGGTGAGCAGTTCTTC. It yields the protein CASSPGAGGEQFF.

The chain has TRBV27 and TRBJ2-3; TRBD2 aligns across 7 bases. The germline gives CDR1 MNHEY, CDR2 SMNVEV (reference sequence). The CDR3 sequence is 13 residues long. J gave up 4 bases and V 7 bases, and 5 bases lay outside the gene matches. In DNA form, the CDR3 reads TGTGCCAGCAATTTGGGGGGGTCAGATACGCAGTATTTT. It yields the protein CASNLGGSDTQYF.

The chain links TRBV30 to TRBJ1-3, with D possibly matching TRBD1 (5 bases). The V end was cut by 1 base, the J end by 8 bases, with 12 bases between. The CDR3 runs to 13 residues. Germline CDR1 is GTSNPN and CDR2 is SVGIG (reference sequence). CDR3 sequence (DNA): TGTGCCTGGAGTGAGGGGTTGCAAGACACCATATATTTT. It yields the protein CAWSEGLQDTIYF. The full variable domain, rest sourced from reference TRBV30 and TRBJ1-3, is SQTIHQWPATLVQPVGSPLSLECTVEGTSNPNLYWYRQAAGRGLQLLFYSVGIGQISSEVPQNLSASRPQDRQFILSSKKLLLSDSGFYLCAWSEGLQDTIYFGEGSWLTVV.

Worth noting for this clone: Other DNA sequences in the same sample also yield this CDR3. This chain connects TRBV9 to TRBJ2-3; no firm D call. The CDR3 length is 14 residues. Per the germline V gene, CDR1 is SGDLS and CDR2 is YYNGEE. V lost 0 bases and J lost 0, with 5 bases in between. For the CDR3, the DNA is TGTGCCAGCAGCGTAGGAACTAGCACAGATACGCAGTATTTT. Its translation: CASSVGTSTDTQYF. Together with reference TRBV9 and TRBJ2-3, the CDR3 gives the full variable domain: DSGVTQTPKHLITATGQRVTLRCSPRSGDLSVYWYQQSLDQGLQFLIQYYNGEERAKGNILERFSAQQFPDLHSELNLSSLELGDSALYFCASSVGTSTDTQYFGPGTRLTVL.

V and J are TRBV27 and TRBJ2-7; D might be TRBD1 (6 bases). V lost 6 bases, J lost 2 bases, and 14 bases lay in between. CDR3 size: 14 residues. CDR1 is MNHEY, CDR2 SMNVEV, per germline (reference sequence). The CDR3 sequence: CASRDTGTPYEQYF. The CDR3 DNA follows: TGTGCCAGCAGGGATACAGGGACCCCCTACGAGCAGTACTTC.

In DNA, the CDR3 is TGCGCCAGCAGCCACCTCAGGAACACCGGGGAGCTGTTTTTT. Protein product: CASSHLRNTGELFF. V is TRBV4-1 and J is TRBJ2-2; no definite D call. Per germline, CDR1 MGHRA and CDR2 YSYEKL. The V end lost 3 bases, the J end lost 1 base, and 6 bases lay between the germline ends. The CDR3 has 14 amino acids.

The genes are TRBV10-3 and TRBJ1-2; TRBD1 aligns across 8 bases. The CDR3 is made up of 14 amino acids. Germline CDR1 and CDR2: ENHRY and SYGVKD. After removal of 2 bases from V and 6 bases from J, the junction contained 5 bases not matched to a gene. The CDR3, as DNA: TGTGCCATCAGTGAGACCGGACAGGGTGATGGCTACACCTTC. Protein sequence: CAISETGQGDGYTF.

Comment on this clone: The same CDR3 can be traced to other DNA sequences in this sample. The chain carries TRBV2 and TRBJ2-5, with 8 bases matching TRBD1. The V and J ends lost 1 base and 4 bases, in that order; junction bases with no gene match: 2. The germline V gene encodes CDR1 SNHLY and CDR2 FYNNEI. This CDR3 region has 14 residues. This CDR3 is CASSEGTGGETQYF. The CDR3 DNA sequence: TGTGCCAGCAGTGAAGGTACAGGGGGAGAGACCCAGTACTTC.

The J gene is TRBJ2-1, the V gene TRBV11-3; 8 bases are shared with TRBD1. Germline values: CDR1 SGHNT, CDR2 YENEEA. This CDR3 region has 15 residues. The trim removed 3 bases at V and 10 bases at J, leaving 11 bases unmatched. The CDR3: CASSLVRGQGGEQFF. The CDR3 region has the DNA TGTGCCAGCAGCTTGGTCCGAGGACAGGGTGGGGAGCAGTTCTTC.

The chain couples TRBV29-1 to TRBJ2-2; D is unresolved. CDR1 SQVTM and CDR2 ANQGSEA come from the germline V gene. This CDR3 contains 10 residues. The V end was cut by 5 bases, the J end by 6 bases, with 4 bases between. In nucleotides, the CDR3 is TGCAGCGTTCGTGCCGGGGAGCTGTTTTTT. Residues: CSVRAGELFF.

The CDR3 region is CASTGLGSYEQYF. CDR3 nucleotide sequence: TGTGCCAGCACAGGACTAGGCTCCTACGAGCAGTACTTC. The chain joins TRBV5-6 to TRBJ2-7; 7 bases align to TRBD2. Per germline, CDR1 SGHDT and CDR2 YYEEEE. V was clipped by 6 bases and J by 0 bases; unmatched bases: 3. The CDR3 runs 13 residues.

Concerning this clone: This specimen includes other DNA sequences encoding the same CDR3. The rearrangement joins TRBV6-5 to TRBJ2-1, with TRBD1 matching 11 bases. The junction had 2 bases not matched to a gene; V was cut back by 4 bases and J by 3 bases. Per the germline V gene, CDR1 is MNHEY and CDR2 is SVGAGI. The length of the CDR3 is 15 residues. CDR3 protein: CASSFGTGGYNEQFF. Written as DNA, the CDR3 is TGTGCCAGCAGTTTCGGGACAGGGGGCTACAATGAGCAGTTCTTC.

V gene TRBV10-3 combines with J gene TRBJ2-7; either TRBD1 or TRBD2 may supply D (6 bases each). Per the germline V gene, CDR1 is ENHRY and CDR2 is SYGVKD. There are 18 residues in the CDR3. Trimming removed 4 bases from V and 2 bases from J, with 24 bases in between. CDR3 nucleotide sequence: TGTGCCATCAGTGGTGGGGACCCGTGGACAGCGGGCGCCTACGAGCAGTACTTC. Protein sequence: CAISGGDPWTAGAYEQYF.

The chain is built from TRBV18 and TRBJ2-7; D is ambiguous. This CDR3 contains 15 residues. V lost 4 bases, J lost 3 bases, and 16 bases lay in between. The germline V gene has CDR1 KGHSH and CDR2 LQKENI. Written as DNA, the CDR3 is TGTGCCAGCTCACGACTCTCGTTTTCCAGCTACGAGCAGTACTTC. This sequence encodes CASSRLSFSSYEQYF.

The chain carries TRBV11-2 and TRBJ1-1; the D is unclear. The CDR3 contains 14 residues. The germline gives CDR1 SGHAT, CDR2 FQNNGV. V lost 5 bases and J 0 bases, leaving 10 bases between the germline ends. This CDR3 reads CASSPTALNTEAFF. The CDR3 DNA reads TGTGCCAGCAGCCCGACGGCTTTGAACACTGAAGCTTTCTTT.

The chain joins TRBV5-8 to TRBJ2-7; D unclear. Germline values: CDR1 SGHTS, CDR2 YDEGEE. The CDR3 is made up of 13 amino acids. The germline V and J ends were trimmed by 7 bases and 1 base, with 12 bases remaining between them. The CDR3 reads CASPRLDSYEQYF. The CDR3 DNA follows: TGTGCCAGCCCTCGGTTAGATTCCTACGAGCAGTACTTC.

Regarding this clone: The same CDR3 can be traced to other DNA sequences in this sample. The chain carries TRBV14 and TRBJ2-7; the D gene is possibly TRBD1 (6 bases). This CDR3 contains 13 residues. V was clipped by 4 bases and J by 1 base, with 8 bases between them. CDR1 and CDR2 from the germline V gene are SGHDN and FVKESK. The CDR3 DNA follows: TGTGCCAGCAGCCTCAGGGGATCCTACGAGCAGTACTTC. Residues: CASSLRGSYEQYF.